This entry lists 22 T cell receptor beta chains sequenced from one sample in a study of T-cell memory formation after mild COVID-19. TCRdb analysed the 5' RACE reads with MiXCR anew, one entry per CDR3 protein. The top ten hold around 12% of the sample, which has hundreds of thousands of distinct CDR3 sequences, more than 15% seen once. Material for sequencing was PBMCs or a T cell subset sorted from them (not recorded which). Receptor source: an adult woman who had mild COVID-19 (a few samples of this study predate the infection). Cell type and time point are not known.

This clonotype showed up just a few times. J is TRBJ1-1 and V is TRBV29-1; D ambiguous. Germline V gene lookup returns CDR1 SQVTM and CDR2 ANQGSEA. The CDR3 covers 16 residues. Trimming stripped 0 bases from V and 5 bases from J, with 19 bases between. The CDR3 nucleotides are TGCAGCGTTGAAGAACGTCGGTCGTTACTTAGTACTGAAGCTTTCTTT. Translation gives CSVEERRSLLSTEAFF. Full variable domain (missing parts from reference TRBV29-1 and TRBJ1-1): SAVISQKPSRDICQRGTSLTIQCQVDSQVTMMFWYRQQPGQSLTLIATANQGSEATYESGFVIDKFPISRPNLTFSTLTVSNMSPEDSSIYLCSVEERRSLLSTEAFFGQGTRLTVV.

The rearrangement links TRBV7-9 to TRBJ1-5; 7 bases are shared with TRBD1. The ends lost 5 bases at V and 5 bases at J; junction bases unmatched: 9. The CDR3 spans 15 residues. Per the germline V gene, CDR1 is SEHNR and CDR2 is FQNEAQ (reference sequence). DNA of the CDR3: TGTGCCAGCAGCCATACGGGACAGCTTTATCAGCCCCAGCATTTT. As protein: CASSHTGQLYQPQHF. Looking up the rest from reference TRBV7-9 and TRBJ1-5 gives the full variable domain: DTGVSQNPRHKITKRGQNVTFRCDPISEHNRLYWYRQTLGQGPEFLTYFQNEAQLEKSRLLSDRFSAERPKGSFSTLEIQRTEQGDSAMYLCASSHTGQLYQPQHFGDGTRLSIL.

The chain joins TRBV7-9 to TRBJ1-2, with 9 nucleotides matching TRBD1. J gave up 4 bases and V 5 bases, and 2 bases lay outside the gene matches. CDR1 is SEHNR, CDR2 FQNEAQ, per germline (reference sequence). This CDR3 is built from 13 residues. CDR3 amino acids: CASSTGGSYGYTF. Here the CDR3 DNA reads TGTGCCAGCAGCACAGGGGGCTCCTATGGCTACACCTTC.

This chain joins TRBV7-9 and TRBJ2-1, with D perhaps matching TRBD1 or TRBD2 (6 bases each). This CDR3 is 16 amino acids long. The germline CDR1 and CDR2 sequences are SEHNR and FQNEAQ (reference sequence). Trimming pared 5 bases from V and 8 bases from J, leaving 22 bases between. The CDR3 protein is CASSPIGGGIQYEQFF. Here the CDR3 DNA reads TGTGCCAGCAGCCCAATTGGAGGGGGGATACAATATGAGCAGTTCTTC. The entire variable domain, with the rest obtained from reference TRBV7-9 and TRBJ2-1, is as follows: DTGVSQNPRHKITKRGQNVTFRCDPISEHNRLYWYRQTLGQGPEFLTYFQNEAQLEKSRLLSDRFSAERPKGSFSTLEIQRTEQGDSAMYLCASSPIGGGIQYEQFFGPGTRLTVL.

This clonotype was counted between two and nine times. The chain couples TRBV15 to TRBJ1-2; possibly TRBD1 for D (5 bases). Germline V CDR1 and CDR2: LNHNV, YYDKDF (reference sequence). The V gene lost 0 bases and the J gene lost 4 bases, with 24 bases spanning the gap. The CDR3 is 19 amino acids. The CDR3: CATSRDSRSPGTETYGYTF. As DNA, the CDR3 is TGTGCCACCAGCAGAGATAGTCGATCGCCGGGGACGGAGACCTATGGCTACACCTTC. The variable domain in full, completed from reference TRBV15 and TRBJ1-2, reads DAMVIQNPRYQVTQFGKPVTLSCSQTLNHNVMYWYQQKSSQAPKLLFHYYDKDFNNEADTPDNFQSRRPNTSFCFLDIRSPGLGDTAMYLCATSRDSRSPGTETYGYTFGSGTRLTVV.

In the case of this clonotype: A read error may explain this, as a much larger clone is one base away. The J gene is TRBJ1-1, the V gene TRBV7-8, with 7 bases aligning to TRBD1. The V and J ends lost 5 bases and 0 bases, in that order; junction bases with no gene match: 15. The CDR3 consists of 18 residues. Germline V gene lookup returns CDR1 SGHVS and CDR2 FQNEAQ. The CDR3 loop is CASSIGYGTASMNTEAFF. CDR3 DNA: TGTGCCAGCAGCATAGGATACGGGACAGCGTCAATGAACACTGAAGCTTTCTTT.

The genes are TRBV5-6 and TRBJ2-7, with a tentative D call TRBD1 (6 bases). Germline CDR1 is SGHDT and CDR2 is YYEEEE. This CDR3 contains 17 residues. Trimming left V 4 bases short and J 4 bases short, with 24 bases between. CDR3 in amino acids: CASSPKTGQGSAYEQYF. Written as DNA, the CDR3 is TGTGCCAGCAGCCCGAAAACCGGGCAGGGGAGTGCGTACGAGCAGTACTTC.

This clonotype was seen a handful of times. This chain uses TRBV11-3 with TRBJ2-1; 8 bases align to TRBD2. Per the germline V gene, CDR1 is SGHNT and CDR2 is YENEEA. The CDR3 covers 15 residues. The junction had 4 bases not matched to a gene; V was cut back by 4 bases and J by 2 bases. The CDR3 sequence is CASSYSGDTYNEQFF. Written as DNA, the CDR3 is TGTGCCAGCAGCTATAGCGGGGATACCTACAATGAGCAGTTCTTC.

The chain carries TRBV5-1 and TRBJ1-2; TRBD1 matches 9 bases. The junction had 11 bases not matched to a gene; V was cut back by 4 bases and J by 4 bases. Germline V lookup: CDR1 SGHRS, CDR2 YFSETQ. This CDR3 has 16 residues. The CDR3 is CASSPTGDRESYGYTF. The CDR3 nucleotides are TGCGCCAGCAGCCCGACGGGGGACAGGGAGTCCTATGGCTACACCTTC.

For this clonotype: The junction does not match germline at one end; this may be a read error. The chain combines TRBV7-7 with TRBJ2-1; TRBD1 matches 9 bases. CDR3 size: 16 residues. CDR1 is SSHAT, CDR2 FNYEAQ, per germline (reference sequence). The CDR3 sequence is CASSLDGTGLYNEQFF. The CDR3 nucleotides read TGTGCTAGCAGCTTAGATGGGACAGGGTTATACAATGAGCAGTTCTTC.

This clonotype appeared a few times. The rearrangement joins TRBV15 to TRBJ2-2; 13 bases line up with TRBD2. The CDR3 spans 17 residues. The trim removed 0 bases at V and 6 bases at J, leaving 4 bases unmatched. The germline CDR1 and CDR2 sequences are LNHNV and YYDKDF (reference sequence). CDR3 sequence (DNA): TGTGCCACCAGCAGAGACTTAGGACTAGCGGGAGCCGGGGAGCTGTTTTTT. Translated, it gives CATSRDLGLAGAGELFF.

The chain links TRBV7-8 to TRBJ2-2; 14 bases align to TRBD2. The CDR3 covers 17 residues. V shed 5 bases, J shed 1 base, and the junction held 3 bases outside the gene matches. Germline loops: CDR1 SGHVS, CDR2 FQNEAQ. This CDR3 is CASSLGLAGVNTGELFF. The CDR3 DNA is TGTGCCAGCAGCCTGGGACTAGCGGGAGTGAACACCGGGGAGCTGTTTTTT. The full variable domain, in which reference TRBV7-8 and TRBJ2-2 provide the parts outside the CDR3, is GAGVSQSPRYKVAKRGQDVALRCDPISGHVSLFWYQQALGQGPEFLTYFQNEAQLDKSGLPSDRFFAERPEGSVSTLKIQRTQQEDSAVYLCASSLGLAGVNTGELFFGEGSRLTVL.

V usage is TRBV20-1 and J usage is TRBJ1-5; D gene uncertain. Trimming left V 6 bases short and J 4 bases short, with 13 bases between. Germline values: CDR1 DFQATT, CDR2 SNEGSKA (reference sequence). The CDR3 contains 13 residues. This chain's CDR3 is CSASSTANQPQHF. The CDR3 DNA is TGCAGTGCCAGCAGTACCGCAAATCAGCCCCAGCATTTT.

In this sample, this clonotype turned up a few times. V is TRBV9 and J is TRBJ2-2, with D tentatively TRBD1 (5 bases). CDR1 is SGDLS and CDR2 is YYNGEE in the germline V gene. Trimming shortened V by 3 bases and J by 3 bases, and 12 bases separated the two germline ends. The CDR3 has 15 amino acids. In nucleotides, the CDR3 is TGTGCCAGCAGCGAGGGGCCAGAATACACCGGGGAGCTGTTTTTT. It codes for CASSEGPEYTGELFF.

In this sample, this clonotype turned up a few times. The chain employs TRBV7-9 and TRBJ2-3; D is unresolved. There are 13 residues in the CDR3. Germline CDR1 is SEHNR and CDR2 is FQNEAQ (reference sequence). V lost 6 bases, J lost 2 bases, and 9 bases lay in between. CDR3: CASRDLPTDTQYF. The CDR3 nucleotides read TGTGCCAGCAGGGACCTACCCACAGATACGCAGTATTTT.

The sample holds a few counts of this clonotype. The V call is TRBV5-1, the J call TRBJ2-3, with a possible D match to TRBD1 (6 bases). The CDR3 covers 14 residues. Trimming stripped 4 bases from V and 0 bases from J, with 9 bases between. Germline CDR1 reads SGHRS; CDR2 reads YFSETQ. The CDR3 nucleotides are TGCGCCAGCAGCCACGGACAGAGCACAGATACGCAGTATTTT. Translated, it gives CASSHGQSTDTQYF.

V usage is TRBV6-4 and J usage is TRBJ2-7; TRBD2 matches 9 bases. This CDR3 has 16 amino acids. Germline V gene sequence: CDR1 MRHNA, CDR2 SNTAGT. V lost 6 bases and J lost 1; bases outside the gene matches: 10. The CDR3 DNA is TGTGCCAGCAGGACCCCCCAGCGGGAGGCATCCTACGAGCAGTACTTC. Its protein product is CASRTPQREASYEQYF.

The chain couples TRBV7-2 to TRBJ1-5; 11 bases match TRBD1. Germline CDR1 SGHTA, CDR2 FQGNSA. V was pared by 1 base and J by 2 bases, with 4 bases of the junction left unmatched. The CDR3 has 17 residues. CDR3 sequence (DNA): TGTGCCAGCAGCTTAGGTGGGACAGGGGGTCGCAATCAGCCCCAGCATTTT. Amino acid sequence: CASSLGGTGGRNQPQHF.

The chain couples TRBV5-1 to TRBJ2-2, with D maybe TRBD2 (5 bases). V was pared by 0 bases and J by 5 bases, with 14 bases between. This CDR3 is 16 amino acids long. From germline, CDR1 is SGHRS and CDR2 YFSETQ. CDR3: CASSLAPGYGTGELFF. In DNA, the CDR3 is TGCGCCAGCAGCTTGGCCCCGGGGTACGGAACCGGGGAGCTGTTTTTT.

This chain connects TRBV5-1 to TRBJ2-3, with 9 bases aligning to TRBD2. The CDR3 covers 15 residues. Germline CDR1 SGHRS, CDR2 YFSETQ. With V trimmed by 3 bases and J by 3 bases, 5 bases remained unmatched. CDR3 residues: CASSSAGLATDTQYF. The CDR3 region has the DNA TGCGCCAGCAGCTCAGCGGGACTAGCAACAGATACGCAGTATTTT.

Only a few counts were recorded for this clonotype. The chain combines TRBV5-1 with TRBJ2-1, with 7 bases fitting TRBD2. In germline, CDR1 is SGHRS, CDR2 YFSETQ. The V and J ends lost 4 bases and 9 bases, in that order; junction bases with no gene match: 4. The CDR3 extends over 12 amino acids. In DNA form, the CDR3 reads TGCGCCAGCAGCCCAGGGACTACTGAGCAGTTCTTC. As protein: CASSPGTTEQFF.

Ten or more counts support this clonotype. This chain links TRBV3-1 with TRBJ1-2, with D possibly matching TRBD1 (5 bases). CDR1 LGHDT and CDR2 YNNKEL come from the germline V gene (reference sequence). This CDR3 has 17 amino acids. V was trimmed by 0 bases and J by 0 bases, leaving 14 bases between them. The CDR3 loop is CASSQDAGMDSNYGYTF. The DNA of the CDR3 is TGTGCCAGCAGCCAAGATGCAGGGATGGATTCTAACTATGGCTACACCTTC. Full variable domain (rest looked up from reference TRBV3-1 and TRBJ1-2): DTAVSQTPKYLVTQMGNDKSIKCEQNLGHDTMYWYKQDSKKFLKIMFSYNNKELIINETVPNRFSPKSPDKAHLNLHINSLELGDSAVYFCASSQDAGMDSNYGYTFGSGTRLTVV.